This T cell receptor beta chain was captured in a study of T cells after yellow fever vaccination. A 5'RACE template-switching step, the method used to make TCR cDNA, added a universal primer site and UMIs. TCRdb redid the calling of the 5' RACE reads with MiXCR, one entry per CDR3 protein. The sample contains 230,000 or so distinct CDR3 sequences, around 6.7% of which appear only once. This clonotype has at least ten counts. What it binds is not known. V lost 3 bases and J lost 5, with 19 bases in between. This CDR3 is built from 15 residues. From germline, CDR1 is SQVTM and CDR2 ANQGSEA. Overall study findings and caveats: In FACS-sorted repertoires, abundant clonotypes from the bulk population could appear as contaminants. Only a minor proportion of clonotypes was detected across both CD4 and CD8 compartments. At around 95% for CD4 and over 80% for CD8, most primary-vaccination clones showed up again after the booster.

Sequencing used CD4+ T cells sorted from PBMCs, obtained on the day of the yellow fever booster vaccination. The chain employs TRBV29-1 and TRBJ1-2; possible D gene TRBD1, 5 bases. This clonotype was sampled from a man younger than 45 who received the YFV17D yellow fever vaccine. CDR3 residues: CSVEMGQGWLYGYTF. CDR3 in DNA: TGCAGCGTTGAGATGGGTCAGGGTTGGTTGTATGGCTACACCTTC.